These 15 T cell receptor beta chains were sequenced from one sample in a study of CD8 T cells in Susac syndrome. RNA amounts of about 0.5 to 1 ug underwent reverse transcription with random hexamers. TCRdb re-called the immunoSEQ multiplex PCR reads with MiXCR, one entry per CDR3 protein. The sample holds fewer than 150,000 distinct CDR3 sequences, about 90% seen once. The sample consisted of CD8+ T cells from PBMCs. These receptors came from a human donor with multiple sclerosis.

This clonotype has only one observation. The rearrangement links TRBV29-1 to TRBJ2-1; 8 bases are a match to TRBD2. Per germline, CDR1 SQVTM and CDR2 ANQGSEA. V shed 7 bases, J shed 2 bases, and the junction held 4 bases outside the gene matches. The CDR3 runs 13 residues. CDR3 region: CSGREGPYNEQFF. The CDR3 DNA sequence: TGCAGCGGACGGGAGGGCCCCTACAATGAGCAGTTCTTC.

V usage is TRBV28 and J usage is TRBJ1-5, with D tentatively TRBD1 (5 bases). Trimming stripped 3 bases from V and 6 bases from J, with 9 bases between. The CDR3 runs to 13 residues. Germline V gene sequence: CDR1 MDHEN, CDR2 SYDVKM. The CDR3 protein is CASSLAGRQPQHF. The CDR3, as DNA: TGTGCCAGCAGTTTGGCGGGACGTCAGCCCCAGCATTTT.

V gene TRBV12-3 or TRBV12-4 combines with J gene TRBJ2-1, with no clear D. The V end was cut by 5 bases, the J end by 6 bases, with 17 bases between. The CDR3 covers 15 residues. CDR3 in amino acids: CASSPWVTPGNEQFF. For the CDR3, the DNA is TGTGCCAGCAGTCCGTGGGTAACCCCCGGCAATGAGCAGTTCTTC.

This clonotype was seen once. CDR3 protein: CASSQWTSGNHEQYF. The CDR3 nucleotides read TGCGCCAGCAGCCAATGGACTAGCGGGAACCACGAGCAGTACTTC. The rearrangement uses TRBV4-1 and TRBJ2-7, with 12 bases that match TRBD2. Trimming at V came to 2 bases and at J to 5 bases, leaving 4 bases not matched to a gene. The CDR3 is made up of 15 amino acids. Germline CDR1 MGHRA, CDR2 YSYEKL.

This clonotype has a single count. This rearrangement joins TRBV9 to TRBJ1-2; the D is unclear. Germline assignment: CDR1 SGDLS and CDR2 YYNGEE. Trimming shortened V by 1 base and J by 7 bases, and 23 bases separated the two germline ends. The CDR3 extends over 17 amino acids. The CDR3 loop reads CASSVRSEWPTPSGYTF. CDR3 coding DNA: TGTGCCAGCAGCGTAAGGTCGGAATGGCCGACTCCTTCTGGCTACACCTTC.

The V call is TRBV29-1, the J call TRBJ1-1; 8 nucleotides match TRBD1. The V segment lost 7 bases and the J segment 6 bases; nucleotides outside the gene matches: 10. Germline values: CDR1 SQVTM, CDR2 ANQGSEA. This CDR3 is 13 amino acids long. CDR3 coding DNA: TGCAGCGCCGTGACAGGGGTTAGGCCTGAAGCTTTCTTT. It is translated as CSAVTGVRPEAFF.

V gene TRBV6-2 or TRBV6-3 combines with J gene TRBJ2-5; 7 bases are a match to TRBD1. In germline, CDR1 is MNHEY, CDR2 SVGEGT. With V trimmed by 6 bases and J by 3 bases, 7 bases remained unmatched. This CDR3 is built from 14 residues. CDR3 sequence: CASSLTGMEETQYF. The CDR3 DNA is TGTGCCAGCAGCCTGACAGGGATGGAAGAGACCCAGTACTTC.

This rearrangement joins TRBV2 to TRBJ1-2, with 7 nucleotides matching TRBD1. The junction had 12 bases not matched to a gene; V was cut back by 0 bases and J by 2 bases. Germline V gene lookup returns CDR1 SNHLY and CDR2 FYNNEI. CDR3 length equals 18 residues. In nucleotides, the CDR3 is TGTGCCAGCAGTGAAGCCCCGGGCAGGGGGTTGAGGAACTATGGCTACACCTTC. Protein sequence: CASSEAPGRGLRNYGYTF.

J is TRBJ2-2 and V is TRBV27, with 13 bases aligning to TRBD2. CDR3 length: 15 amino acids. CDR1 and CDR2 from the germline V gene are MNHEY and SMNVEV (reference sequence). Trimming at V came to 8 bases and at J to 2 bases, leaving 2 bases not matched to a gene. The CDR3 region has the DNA TGTGCCAGCGGGGGACTAGCGGGAAACACCGGGGAGCTGTTTTTT. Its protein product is CASGGLAGNTGELFF.

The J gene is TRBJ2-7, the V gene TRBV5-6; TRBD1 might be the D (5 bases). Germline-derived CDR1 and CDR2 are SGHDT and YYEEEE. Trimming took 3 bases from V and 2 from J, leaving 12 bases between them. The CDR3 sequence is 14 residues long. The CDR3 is CASSSDDRTYEQYF. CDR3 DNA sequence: TGTGCCAGCAGCTCCGATGACAGAACCTACGAGCAGTACTTC.

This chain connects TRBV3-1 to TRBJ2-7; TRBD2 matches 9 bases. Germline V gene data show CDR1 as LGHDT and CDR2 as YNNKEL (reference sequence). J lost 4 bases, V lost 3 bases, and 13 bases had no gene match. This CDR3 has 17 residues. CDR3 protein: CASSHPLRLAGKYEQYF. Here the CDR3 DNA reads TGTGCCAGCAGCCATCCGCTCCGCCTAGCGGGAAAATACGAGCAGTACTTC.

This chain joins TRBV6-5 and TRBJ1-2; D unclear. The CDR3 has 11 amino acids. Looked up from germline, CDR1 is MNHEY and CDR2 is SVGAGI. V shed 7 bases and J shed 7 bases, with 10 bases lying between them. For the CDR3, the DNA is TGTGCCAGCACCGGAGAGGGTGGCTACACCTTC. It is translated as CASTGEGGYTF.

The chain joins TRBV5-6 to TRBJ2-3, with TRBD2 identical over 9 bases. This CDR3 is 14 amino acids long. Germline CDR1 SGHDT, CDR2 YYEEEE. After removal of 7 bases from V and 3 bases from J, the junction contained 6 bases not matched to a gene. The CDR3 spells CASGGLAITDTQYF. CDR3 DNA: TGTGCCAGCGGTGGACTAGCGATTACAGATACGCAGTATTTT.

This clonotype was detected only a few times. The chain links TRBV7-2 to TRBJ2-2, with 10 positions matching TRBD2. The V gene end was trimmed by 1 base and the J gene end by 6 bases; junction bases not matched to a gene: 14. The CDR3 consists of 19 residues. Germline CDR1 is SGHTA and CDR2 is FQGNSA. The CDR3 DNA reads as TGTGCCAGCAGCTTAGGGCTTGGGGGGCTAGCGGGAGATCCCGGGGAGCTGTTTTTT. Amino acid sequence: CASSLGLGGLAGDPGELFF.

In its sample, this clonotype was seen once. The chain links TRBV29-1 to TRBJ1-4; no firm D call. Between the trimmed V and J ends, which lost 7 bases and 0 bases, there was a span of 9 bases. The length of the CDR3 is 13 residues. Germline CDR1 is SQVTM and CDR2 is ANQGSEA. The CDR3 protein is CSAWIATNEKLFF. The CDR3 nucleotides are TGCAGCGCCTGGATTGCAACTAATGAAAAACTGTTTTTT.